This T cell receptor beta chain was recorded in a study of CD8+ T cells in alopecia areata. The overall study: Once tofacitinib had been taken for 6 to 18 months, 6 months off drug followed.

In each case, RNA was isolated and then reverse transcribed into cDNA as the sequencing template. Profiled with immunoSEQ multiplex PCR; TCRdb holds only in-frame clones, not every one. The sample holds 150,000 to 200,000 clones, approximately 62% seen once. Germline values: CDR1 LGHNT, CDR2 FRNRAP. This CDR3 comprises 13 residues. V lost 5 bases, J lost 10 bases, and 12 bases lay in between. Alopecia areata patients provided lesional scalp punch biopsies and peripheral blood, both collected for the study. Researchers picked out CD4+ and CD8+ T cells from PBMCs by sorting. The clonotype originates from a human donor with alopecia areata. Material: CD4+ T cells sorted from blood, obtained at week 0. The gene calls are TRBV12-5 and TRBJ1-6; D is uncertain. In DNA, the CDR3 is TGTGCTAGTGGTGACCCCCCCGGGTCACCCCTCCACTTT. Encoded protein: CASGDPPGSPLHF.